This T cell receptor (beta chain) is from a study of human T cells and chemical hapten exposure. The time point denotes: patch test 3, about 24 weeks after DPC sensitization. The treatment here: therapeutic diphenylcyclopropenone sensitization with weekly scalp DPC. Donors were 18 to 70-year-old alopecia patients suitable for DPC. The table lists this clonotype with many counts. The antigen is undetermined. Looked up from germline, CDR1 is SQVTM and CDR2 is ANQGSEA. The CDR3 has 12 residues. General study findings and limits: DPC sensitization left the count of TCRs above 1 in 1000 unchanged.

TCRdb fed the RACE reads into MiXCR, producing one record per CDR3 protein. This table holds 27,000 or so distinct CDR3 sequences, 4.5% to 7.5% found once. The chain carries TRBV29-1 and TRBJ1-2, with D uncertain. The material sequenced was whole blood, taken in connection with sensitization to the hapten diphenylcyclopropenone (DPC). The clonotype was recovered from a man aged 25-40 years with alopecia areata. Some clones in this sample may be carry-over from other donors' samples. The CDR3 protein is CSAKRAGYGYTF. CDR3 sequence (DNA): TGCAGTGCGAAGCGGGCTGGCTATGGCTACACCTTC.